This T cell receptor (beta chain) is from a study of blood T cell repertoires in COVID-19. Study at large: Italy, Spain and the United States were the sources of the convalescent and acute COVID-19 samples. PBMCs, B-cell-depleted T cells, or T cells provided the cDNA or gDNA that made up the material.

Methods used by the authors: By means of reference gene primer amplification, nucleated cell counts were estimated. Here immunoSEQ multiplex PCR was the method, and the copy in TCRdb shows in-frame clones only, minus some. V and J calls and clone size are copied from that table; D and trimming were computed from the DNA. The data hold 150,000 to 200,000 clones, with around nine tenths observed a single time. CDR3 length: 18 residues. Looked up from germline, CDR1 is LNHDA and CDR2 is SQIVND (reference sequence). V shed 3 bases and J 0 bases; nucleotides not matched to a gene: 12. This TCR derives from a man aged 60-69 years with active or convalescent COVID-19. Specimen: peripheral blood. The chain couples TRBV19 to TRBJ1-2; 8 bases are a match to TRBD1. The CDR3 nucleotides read TGTGCCAGTAGTATGATAAGGACAGGGCCAATCACTAACTATGGCTACACCTTC. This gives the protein CASSMIRTGPITNYGYTF.